This TCR beta chain was sequenced during a study of identical twins. A single record per CDR3 protein comes from TCRdb applying MiXCR to the 5' RACE reads. The table includes about 690,000 distinct CDR3 sequences, about 20% detected once. The CDR3 has 14 residues. The germline CDR1 and CDR2 sequences are SEHNR and FQNEAQ (reference sequence). V was cut by 8 bases and J by 5 bases, with 17 bases left in between. This same sample was also part of a study on T cells expressing NK-cell markers. That paper states: All TCR beta repertoires analysed originated from sorted CD3+CD56+NKG2C+, CD3+CD56+NKG2C- and CD3+CD56-NKG2C+ T cells.

The rearrangement links TRBV7-9 to TRBJ2-3; tentatively, D is TRBD2 (6 bases). This receptor was identified in a woman younger than 30 in good health. Sequenced material: PBMCs. The CDR3 DNA is TGTGCCAGCGTAGAATTAAGGGAGGAAGATACGCAGTATTTT. Residues: CASVELREEDTQYF.